This T cell receptor (beta chain) derives from a study of cytomegalovirus exposure and HLA in healthy donors. This CDR3 spans 12 amino acids. In germline, CDR1 is GTSNPN, CDR2 SVGIG (reference sequence). With 0 bases removed from V and 5 bases from J, the gap between germline ends came to 7 bases. 60 Vbeta and 13 Jbeta primers were used in PCR. Profiling relied on immunoSEQ multiplex PCR, and the TCRdb table lists in-frame clones only, not all of them. The sample carries some 140,000 clones, 75% to 80% recorded once. This clone was seen a handful of times. Its specificity is not known. General study results and limits: A cluster of highly shared sequence variants was likely a sequencing artifact. Analysis was performed later, and it showed HLA-associated TCR beta chains to be more clonally expanded than equally common others. For TCR beta chains, V- and J-gene trimming was later linked to a missense DCLRE1C variant. Accurate prediction of most subjects' HLA-A and HLA-B alleles from TCR beta sequences was reported.

The clonotype comes from a woman aged 55-70 years in good health and CMV-seronegative. Sequenced: PBMCs. This chain links TRBV30 with TRBJ2-5, with no clear D. CDR3 coding DNA: TGTGCCTGGAGTGTACTCGGGGAGACCCAGTACTTC. Translating it yields CAWSVLGETQYF.